The 25 T cell receptor beta chains listed next were all sequenced from one sample in a study of blood T cell repertoires in COVID-19. Clones were sequenced by immunoSEQ multiplex PCR, and TCRdb holds only the in-frame ones, with some missing. The data show about 160,000 clones, with about 86% seen just once and 7.3% held by the top ten. The sequencing input was PBMCs or T cells enriched from blood (not recorded which). Receptors were obtained from a man aged 45-65 years who had recovered from COVID-19.

This chain connects TRBV5-8 to TRBJ2-3, with 7 bases matching TRBD1. With V trimmed by 4 bases and J by 2 bases, 10 bases remained unmatched. The CDR3 extends over 16 amino acids. The V gene's germline CDR1 is SGHTS and CDR2 YDEGEE. The chain's CDR3 is CASSTGQRTYTDTQYF. The CDR3 DNA follows: TGTGCCAGCAGCACGGGACAGAGGACCTACACAGATACGCAGTATTTT.

The chain is built from TRBV6-5 and TRBJ2-7; 9 nucleotides line up with TRBD1. The CDR3 runs 13 residues. The trim removed 6 bases at V and 6 bases at J, leaving 6 bases unmatched. The germline V gene encodes CDR1 MNHEY and CDR2 SVGAGI. CDR3 in amino acids: CASRRTGVAEQYF. CDR3 coding DNA: TGTGCCAGCAGGCGGACAGGGGTTGCCGAGCAGTACTTC.

The gene calls are TRBV7-9 and TRBJ1-5; 12 nucleotides agree with TRBD1. The CDR3 loop spans 17 amino acids. CDR1 is SEHNR and CDR2 is FQNEAQ in the germline V gene (reference sequence). Unmatched junction bases numbered 5, after V lost 1 base and J lost 4 bases. CDR3 DNA: TGTGCCAGCAGCTTAGACTGGGACAGGGGGCGAAATCAGCCCCAGCATTTT. Residues: CASSLDWDRGRNQPQHF.

The rearrangement links TRBV27 to TRBJ2-1, with 8 positions matching TRBD2. The ends lost 2 bases at V and 7 bases at J; junction bases unmatched: 13. Germline CDR1 MNHEY, CDR2 SMNVEV (reference sequence). There are 17 residues in the CDR3. The CDR3 DNA follows: TGTGCCAGCAGTTTAACTTCTGTAGCGGGGATTATTAATGAGCAGTTCTTC. Translation gives CASSLTSVAGIINEQFF.

This clone was counted between two and nine times. The V call is TRBV7-9, the J call TRBJ1-5; D is perhaps TRBD1 (5 bases). The CDR3 runs 14 residues. Per germline, CDR1 SEHNR and CDR2 FQNEAQ (reference sequence). The V gene lost 2 bases and the J gene lost 7 bases, with 12 bases spanning the gap. The CDR3 loop reads CASSLSGLGQPQHF. In nucleotides, the CDR3 is TGTGCCAGCAGCTTATCAGGGTTGGGGCAGCCCCAGCATTTT.

The chain couples TRBV27 to TRBJ1-2; perhaps TRBD1 as D (6 bases). CDR3 length: 18 amino acids. The germline V gene has CDR1 MNHEY and CDR2 SMNVEV (reference sequence). V lost 6 bases and J 0 bases, leaving 23 bases between the germline ends. The CDR3 region has the DNA TGTGCCAGCAGAATTCTACACGCCGGGACACCATCTAACTATGGCTACACCTTC. Its protein is CASRILHAGTPSNYGYTF.

The rearrangement joins TRBV12-5 to TRBJ2-3; no clear D gene. CDR1 is LGHNT and CDR2 is FRNRAP in the germline V gene. Trimming pared 4 bases from V and 2 bases from J, leaving 7 bases between. This CDR3 is built from 13 residues. CDR3 in DNA: TGTGCTAGTGGTTCTCCCCCCACAGATACGCAGTATTTT. Translation gives CASGSPPTDTQYF.

The chain recombines TRBV3-1 (or the pseudogene TRBV3-2) with TRBJ1-1; unclear D gene. The CDR3 totals 16 residues. Trimming removed 0 bases from V and 6 bases from J, with 17 bases in between. CDR1 and CDR2 from the germline V gene are LGHDT and YNNKEL (reference sequence). The CDR3 DNA reads as TGTGCCAGCAGCCAAGATCTGCTCCACGGGGTCGCTGAAGCTTTCTTT. Translation: CASSQDLLHGVAEAFF.

The rearrangement links TRBV14 to TRBJ2-3; possibly TRBD1 for D (6 bases). Between the trimmed V and J ends, which lost 2 bases and 5 bases, there was a span of 11 bases. The V gene's germline CDR1 is SGHDN and CDR2 FVKESK. There are 14 residues in the CDR3. The CDR3 loop is CASSQRGMKDTQYF. CDR3 sequence (DNA): TGTGCCAGCAGCCAAAGGGGGATGAAAGATACGCAGTATTTT.

This chain uses TRBV2 with TRBJ1-1; 9 bases fit TRBD1. CDR3 size: 14 residues. V lost 10 bases, J lost 2 bases, and 8 bases stayed unmatched. The germline V gene encodes CDR1 SNHLY and CDR2 FYNNEI. The CDR3 protein is CAKTNRGRNTEAFF. For the CDR3, the DNA is TGTGCCAAAACGAACAGGGGGCGTAACACTGAAGCTTTCTTT.

In its sample, this clone was seen a few times. The chain's CDR3 is CASRPDDRRNYGYTF. CDR3 nucleotides: TGTGCCAGCAGACCCGATGACAGGCGAAACTATGGCTACACCTTC. This rearrangement joins TRBV6-5 to TRBJ1-2, with D possibly being TRBD1 (6 bases). The CDR3 length is 15 residues. The V gene lost 6 bases and the J gene lost 2 bases, with 16 bases spanning the gap. CDR1 MNHEY and CDR2 SVGAGI come from the germline V gene.

Only a few counts were recorded for this clone. This rearrangement joins TRBV2 to TRBJ2-1; D possibly corresponds to TRBD1 (5 bases). Germline V lookup: CDR1 SNHLY, CDR2 FYNNEI. V gave up 7 bases and J gave up 3 bases, with 13 bases separating them. The CDR3 extends over 14 amino acids. The DNA for the CDR3 is TGTGCCAGCATCTCCGACAGAATCTACAATGAGCAGTTCTTC. Translating it yields CASISDRIYNEQFF. Looking up the rest from reference TRBV2 and TRBJ2-1 gives the full variable domain: EPEVTQTPSHQVTQMGQEVILRCVPISNHLYFYWYRQILGQKVEFLVSFYNNEISEKSEIFDDQFSVERPDGSNFTLKIRSTKLEDSAMYFCASISDRIYNEQFFGPGTRLTVL.

The chain joins TRBV6-4 to TRBJ1-5, with TRBD1 as a possible D gene (5 bases). The length of the CDR3 is 15 residues. V lost 7 bases to trimming and J lost 2 bases, with 15 bases between them. Germline V lookup: CDR1 MRHNA, CDR2 SNTAGT. Here the CDR3 reads CASNDSGVGNQPQHF. For the CDR3, the DNA is TGTGCCAGCAACGACAGCGGGGTCGGCAATCAGCCCCAGCATTTT.

The CDR3 DNA is TGTGCCAGCAGCCAAGGGGGGACAGGGGCGACGGAAGCTTTCTTT. Translating it yields CASSQGGTGATEAFF. The chain carries TRBV3-1 (or the pseudogene TRBV3-2) and TRBJ1-1; 10 bases are a match to TRBD1. Germline-derived CDR1 and CDR2 are LGHDT and YNNKEL (reference sequence). The length of the CDR3 is 15 residues. The J segment lost 8 bases and the V segment lost 1 base, leaving 7 bases of the junction unmatched.

This sequence joins TRBV4-3 and TRBJ2-5, with 11 bases aligning to TRBD2. Unmatched junction bases numbered 5, after V lost 0 bases and J lost 5 bases. The CDR3 spans 16 residues. CDR1 is LGHNA and CDR2 is YSLEER in the germline V gene. CDR3 sequence reads: CASSQDPSGGSETQYF. CDR3 DNA sequence: TGCGCCAGCAGCCAAGATCCTAGCGGGGGGTCGGAGACCCAGTACTTC.

This chain uses TRBV30 with TRBJ2-7; possible D gene TRBD1, 6 bases. This CDR3 comprises 13 residues. Germline values: CDR1 GTSNPN, CDR2 SVGIG (reference sequence). The germline V and J ends were trimmed by 0 bases and 6 bases, with 12 bases remaining between them. The DNA of the CDR3 is TGTGCCTGGAGTGTAAGTTTGGGGGCCGAGCAGTACTTC. Its translation: CAWSVSLGAEQYF.

The chain uses TRBV16 and TRBJ2-3, with D possibly matching TRBD2 (5 bases). Deletions cut 4 bases from V and 2 bases from J, with 10 bases between. The CDR3 covers 14 residues. The germline V gene has CDR1 KGHSY and CDR2 FQNENV. The CDR3 is CASSRESPTDTQYF. CDR3 bases: TGTGCCAGCAGCCGGGAGTCTCCCACAGATACGCAGTATTTT.

This clone occurred a few times. The chain couples TRBV11-2 to TRBJ2-3; 7 nucleotides match TRBD1. J lost 2 bases, V lost 5 bases, and 10 bases had no gene match. The CDR3 length is 16 residues. Germline V gene lookup returns CDR1 SGHAT and CDR2 FQNNGV. This chain's CDR3 is CASSPGQIPNTDTQYF. The CDR3, as DNA: TGTGCCAGCAGCCCGGGACAGATCCCGAACACAGATACGCAGTATTTT.

The V gene is TRBV9, the J gene TRBJ2-2; possible D gene TRBD1, 5 bases. The germline V gene has CDR1 SGDLS and CDR2 YYNGEE. The V end lost 3 bases, the J end lost 1 base, and 13 bases lay between the germline ends. CDR3 length: 16 residues. CDR3 DNA sequence: TGTGCCAGCAGCGATATAAACAGGATGAACACCGGGGAGCTGTTTTTT. Protein product: CASSDINRMNTGELFF.

The rearrangement joins TRBV15 to TRBJ2-1; TRBD1 is a possible D gene (6 bases). Germline CDR1 reads LNHNV; CDR2 reads YYDKDF (reference sequence). Trimming removed 4 bases from V and 3 bases from J, with 13 bases in between. This CDR3 is 15 amino acids long. Here the CDR3 reads CATSMFRDNYNEQFF. The CDR3 DNA reads TGTGCCACCAGCATGTTCCGGGACAACTACAATGAGCAGTTCTTC.

The chain has TRBV6-5 and TRBJ1-1; 9 bases match TRBD1. V lost 6 bases and J lost 5; bases outside the gene matches: 10. CDR1 and CDR2 (germline): MNHEY, SVGAGI. The CDR3 has 15 amino acids. CDR3 residues: CASSRSTGGRTEAFF. The CDR3 DNA follows: TGTGCCAGCAGCCGCAGTACAGGGGGCAGGACTGAAGCTTTCTTT.

The chain joins TRBV5-4 to TRBJ1-6; D gene ambiguous. V was clipped by 4 bases and J by 6 bases, with 14 bases between them. This CDR3 is built from 15 residues. CDR1 and CDR2 (germline): SGHNT, YYREEE (reference sequence). The CDR3 reads CASSGTGVFNSPLHF. The DNA for the CDR3 is TGTGCCAGCAGCGGAACCGGGGTTTTTAATTCACCCCTCCACTTT.

This clone was counted many times. J is TRBJ2-7 and V is TRBV7-2; a possible D gene is TRBD1 (6 bases). Per germline, CDR1 SGHTA and CDR2 FQGNSA. CDR3 length: 12 amino acids. Trimming took 5 bases from V and 6 from J, leaving 11 bases between them. The CDR3 DNA reads TGTGCCAGCAGCCAGGACAGCCTCGAGCAGTACTTC. It yields the protein CASSQDSLEQYF. Using reference TRBV7-2 and TRBJ2-7 for the parts outside the CDR3, the full variable domain is GAGVSQSPSNKVTEKGKDVELRCDPISGHTALYWYRQSLGQGLEFLIYFQGNSAPDKSGLPSDRFSAERTGGSVSTLTIQRTQQEDSAVYLCASSQDSLEQYFGPGTRLTVT.

This clone was recorded a few times. The V call is TRBV6-1, the J call TRBJ1-5; D possibly corresponds to TRBD1 (6 bases). V was clipped by 3 bases and J by 7 bases, with 13 bases between them. The CDR3 covers 14 residues. CDR1 and CDR2 (germline): MNHNS, SASEGT. Here the CDR3 reads CASSELDSRQPQHF. The CDR3 DNA is TGTGCCAGCAGTGAGCTGGACAGCAGACAGCCCCAGCATTTT.

V gene TRBV3-1 (or the pseudogene TRBV3-2) combines with J gene TRBJ1-6, with D perhaps matching TRBD1 (5 bases). Trimming shortened V by 3 bases and J by 6 bases, and 15 bases separated the two germline ends. The CDR3 runs to 16 residues. Germline CDR1 LGHDT, CDR2 YNNKEL (reference sequence). DNA of the CDR3: TGTGCCAGCAGCCACTCTGATTTCCAGGGTAATTCACCCCTCCACTTT. It translates to CASSHSDFQGNSPLHF.